The rows below give T cell receptor beta chains drawn from one sample of a study of blood T cell repertoires in COVID-19. Assay: immunoSEQ multiplex PCR; the TCRdb copy retains only in-frame clones and omits some. The top ten clones hold 5.5% to 7.5% of a sample with 200,000 to 250,000 clones, 65% to 85% of them seen once. The sequenced material came from PBMCs or T cells enriched from blood (not recorded which). These receptors were collected from a woman aged 35 to 49 who had recovered from COVID-19. Both conserved end residues are part of each CDR3. The D gene is left open where the match is weak. Clone sizes are given selectively: once, few, many, or a class where the clone is expanded.

>TRBJ2-5|TRBD1|NA|TRBV24-1
CATSDTTGVETQYF
TGTGCCACCAGTGATACCACAGGGGTTGAGACCCAGTACTTC
>TRBJ1-5|TRBD1|few|TRBV27
CASSSNYWGQGDQPQHF
TGTGCCAGCAGTTCAAACTACTGGGGACAGGGGGATCAGCCCCAGCATTTT
>TRBJ1-6|NA|NA|TRBV4-2
CASSQVTEYNSPLHF
TGTGCCAGCAGCCAAGTCACCGAGTACAATTCACCCCTCCACTTT
>TRBJ2-6|NA|NA|TRBV27
CASSASRGYGANVLTF
TGTGCCAGCAGTGCTAGCAGGGGCTACGGGGCCAACGTCCTGACTTTC
>TRBJ2-1|NA|NA|TRBV20-1
CSAARGEQFF
TGCAGTGCTGCAAGGGGCGAGCAGTTCTTC
>TRBJ2-1|TRBD2|NA|TRBV19
CASSIDPGLANEQFF
TGTGCCAGTAGTATAGATCCGGGACTAGCCAATGAGCAGTTCTTC
>TRBJ1-6|NA|NA|TRBV3-1/TRBV3-2
CASSAAQAHSPLHF
TGTGCCAGCAGCGCAGCCCAGGCCCATTCACCCCTCCACTTT
>TRBJ2-1|TRBD2|NA|TRBV19
CASSPLGAGVFNEQFF
TGTGCCAGTAGTCCCTTGGGAGCGGGAGTTTTCAATGAGCAGTTCTTC
>TRBJ1-2|TRBD1|NA|TRBV19
CATPGQGRDYGYTF
TGTGCCACCCCCGGACAGGGAAGGGACTATGGCTACACCTTC
>TRBJ2-1|NA|NA|TRBV18
CASSPRSADEQFF
TGTGCCAGCTCACCGCGGTCTGCGGATGAGCAGTTCTTC
>TRBJ1-4|NA|NA|TRBV28
CASSLWGGGRSNEKLFF
TGTGCCAGCAGTTTATGGGGAGGGGGGCGTTCTAATGAAAAACTGTTTTTT
>TRBJ1-5|NA|NA|TRBV2
CASSAGTPYSNQPQHF
TGTGCCAGCAGTGCCGGGACACCGTATAGCAATCAGCCCCAGCATTTT
>TRBJ2-1|NA|few|TRBV5-1
CASSLAGGAYNEQFF
TGCGCCAGCAGCTTGGCCGGCGGGGCCTACAATGAGCAGTTCTTC
>TRBJ2-3|NA|NA|TRBV7-2
CASSLRGLERDTQYF
TGTGCCAGCAGCTTGCGGGGATTAGAGAGGGATACGCAGTATTTT
>TRBJ2-1|TRBD1|NA|TRBV28
CASSYLYRGGFNEQFF
TGTGCCAGCAGTTACCTCTACAGGGGCGGTTTCAATGAGCAGTTCTTC
>TRBJ1-2|NA|once|TRBV3-1/TRBV3-2
CASSQEIGVPTF
TGTGCCAGCAGCCAAGAGATAGGGGTCCCCACCTTC
>TRBJ1-4|TRBD1|NA|TRBV24-1
CATSDPGQGEKLFF
TGTGCCACCAGTGATCCCGGACAGGGTGAAAAACTGTTTTTT
>TRBJ2-1|TRBD2|NA|TRBV11-3
CASSLLAGGAEQFF
TGTGCCAGCAGCTTACTAGCGGGAGGCGCTGAGCAGTTCTTC
>TRBJ1-3|TRBD1|NA|TRBV5-1
CASSERTGGSGNTIYF
TGCGCCAGCAGCGAGCGGACAGGAGGCTCTGGAAACACCATATATTTT
>TRBJ2-1|TRBD2|NA|TRBV19
CASSISSGTYNEQFF
TGTGCCAGTAGTATCAGTAGCGGGACCTACAATGAGCAGTTCTTC
>TRBJ1-2|NA|NA|TRBV5-1
CASSSGENYGYTF
TGCGCCAGCAGCTCAGGCGAAAACTATGGCTACACCTTC
>TRBJ1-1|TRBD1|NA|TRBV28
CASSTFGTANTEAFF
TGTGCCAGCAGTACCTTTGGGACAGCGAACACTGAAGCTTTCTTT
>TRBJ2-5|NA|NA|TRBV11-3
CASSLRQSQETQYF
TGTGCCAGCAGCTTGAGGCAGAGCCAAGAGACCCAGTACTTC
>TRBJ2-1|NA|NA|TRBV5-1
CASSRGAPLREQFF
TGCGCCAGCAGCCGCGGGGCCCCCCTGCGGGAGCAGTTCTTC
>TRBJ1-6|NA|NA|TRBV25-1
CASSTDSSYNSPLHF
TGTGCCAGCAGTACCGACAGCTCCTATAATTCACCCCTCCACTTT
>TRBJ2-4|TRBD2|NA|TRBV11-2
CASSRLAGGRAKNIQYF
TGTGCCAGCAGTCGACTAGCGGGAGGGAGGGCCAAAAACATTCAGTACTTC
>TRBJ1-2|NA|NA|TRBV6-5
CASSRRTANYGYTF
TGTGCCAGCAGTCGAAGGACAGCAAACTATGGCTACACCTTC
>TRBJ2-5|NA|few|TRBV5-1
CASSLVLKETQYF
TGCGCCAGCAGCTTGGTCCTAAAAGAGACCCAGTACTTC
>TRBJ2-3|TRBD2|NA|TRBV7-2
CASMGGRASDTQYF
TGTGCCAGCATGGGCGGGAGGGCCTCAGATACGCAGTATTTT
>TRBJ2-5|TRBD2|NA|TRBV9
CASSAPSGSSGETQYF
TGTGCCAGCAGCGCCCCTAGCGGGAGTAGTGGGGAGACCCAGTACTTC
>TRBJ2-1|NA|NA|TRBV5-6
CASSLGREDEQFF
TGTGCCAGCAGCTTGGGCAGGGAGGATGAGCAGTTCTTC
>TRBJ1-5|TRBD1|NA|TRBV7-2
CASSPGTGLQPQHF
TGTGCCAGCAGCCCCGGGACAGGGTTACAGCCCCAGCATTTT
>TRBJ1-3|NA|few|TRBV28
CASRPGITGNTIYF
TGTGCCAGCAGGCCCGGGATTACTGGAAACACCATATATTTT
>TRBJ2-1|TRBD2|NA|TRBV3-1/TRBV3-2
CASSQGLAGRNEQFF
TGTGCCAGCAGCCAGGGGCTAGCGGGAAGGAATGAGCAGTTCTTC
>TRBJ1-1|TRBD1|once|TRBV27
CASGWIRTGPGRGTNTEAFF
TGTGCCAGCGGATGGATAAGGACAGGGCCGGGTCGGGGAACGAACACTGAAGCTTTCTTT
>TRBJ2-7|TRBD2|NA|TRBV18
CASSPDTGGYEQYF
TGTGCCAGCTCACCAGACACGGGAGGCTACGAGCAGTACTTC
>TRBJ2-5|TRBD1|NA|TRBV3-1/TRBV3-2
CAGGDRENQETQYF
TGTGCCGGGGGGGACAGGGAGAACCAAGAGACCCAGTACTTC
>TRBJ1-1|NA|NA|TRBV6-1
CASSEPQMNTEAFF
TGTGCCAGCAGTGAACCACAAATGAACACTGAAGCTTTCTTT
>TRBJ2-1|TRBD2|few|TRBV6-2/TRBV6-3
CASSESGRLNEQFF
TGTGCCAGCAGCGAGAGCGGGAGGCTCAATGAGCAGTTCTTC
>TRBJ2-1|TRBD2|NA|TRBV5-8
CASSLGLAGGQFF
TGTGCCAGCAGCTTGGGACTAGCGGGAGGCCAGTTCTTC
>TRBJ2-1|TRBD2|NA|TRBV9
CASSGTLAGVVSHEQFF
TGTGCCAGCAGCGGTACACTAGCGGGAGTGGTCTCCCATGAGCAGTTCTTC
>TRBJ2-7|TRBD2|NA|TRBV7-2
CASSWSASGDYEQYF
TGTGCCAGCAGTTGGTCCGCTAGCGGAGACTACGAGCAGTACTTC
>TRBJ2-3|NA|NA|TRBV19
CASSMVAGQSPRVDTQYF
TGTGCCAGTAGTATGGTGGCAGGGCAGTCCCCCAGGGTGGATACGCAGTATTTT
>TRBJ2-1|NA|NA|TRBV5-1
CASSLDPYSGNEQFF
TGCGCCAGCAGCTTGGACCCTTATTCAGGCAATGAGCAGTTCTTC
>TRBJ2-5|TRBD1|NA|TRBV9
CASSGGTGKETQYF
TGTGCCAGCAGCGGTGGGACAGGAAAAGAGACCCAGTACTTC
>TRBJ1-5|NA|NA|TRBV6-6
CASTFTGYQPQHF
TGTGCCAGCACCTTTACAGGTTATCAGCCCCAGCATTTT
>TRBJ2-5|NA|NA|TRBV7-5
CVASGLLETQYF
TGTGTCGCCAGCGGGCTATTAGAGACCCAGTACTTC
>TRBJ1-5|NA|NA|TRBV12-3/TRBV12-4
CASMSRSNQPQHF
TGTGCCAGCATGAGCAGGAGCAATCAGCCCCAGCATTTT
>TRBJ2-1|TRBD2|NA|TRBV19
CASSTPSGTYNEQFF
TGTGCCAGTAGTACCCCTAGCGGTACCTACAATGAGCAGTTCTTC
>TRBJ2-2|NA|NA|TRBV5-1
CASRGVKTWELFF
TGCGCCAGCAGAGGGGTCAAGACCTGGGAGCTGTTTTTT
>TRBJ1-1|TRBD1|NA|TRBV9
CASSVGTVENTEAFF
TGTGCCAGCAGCGTGGGGACAGTCGAGAACACTGAAGCTTTCTTT
>TRBJ1-1|NA|NA|TRBV6-5
CATGDRWAFF
TGTGCCACCGGGGATCGCTGGGCTTTCTTT
>TRBJ1-2|NA|once|TRBV19
CASSPDSSNYGYTF
TGTGCCAGTAGTCCGGACAGTTCTAACTATGGCTACACCTTC
>TRBJ2-2|TRBD1|NA|TRBV30
CAWNDRGAGELFF
TGTGCCTGGAACGACAGGGGAGCCGGGGAGCTGTTTTTT
>TRBJ2-7|TRBD2|NA|TRBV3-1/TRBV3-2
CASSQKGLAGDEYF
TGTGCCAGCAGCCAGAAGGGACTAGCGGGAGACGAGTACTTC
>TRBJ1-5|NA|NA|TRBV5-6
CASSSGVSNQPQHF
TGTGCCAGCAGCTCAGGGGTGAGCAATCAGCCCCAGCATTTT
>TRBJ1-1|TRBD1|NA|TRBV19
CASSFQDRGNTEAFF
TGTGCCAGTAGTTTCCAGGACAGGGGGAACACTGAAGCTTTCTTT
>TRBJ1-6|TRBD1|NA|TRBV28
CASSATGGNSPLHF
TGTGCCAGCAGTGCCACAGGGGGGAATTCACCCCTCCACTTT
>TRBJ2-1|NA|NA|TRBV2
CASCLVQPGVYNEQFF
TGTGCCAGCTGCTTGGTCCAACCGGGGGTCTACAATGAGCAGTTCTTC